Here is one TCR beta chain with its context. The data belong to a study of radiation and T cells in renal cell carcinoma. Trimming took off 1 base at V and 4 bases at J, with 11 bases between the two ends. The CDR3 runs 15 residues. The germline gives CDR1 SEHNR, CDR2 FQNEAQ (reference sequence). The assay was immunoSEQ multiplex PCR, and TCRdb's table has in-frame clones only and misses some. The repertoire holds 100,000 to 150,000 clones, with roughly 91% as singletons. Specified time point: blood 2 weeks post-SBRT. The treatment is: 15 Gy SBRT to primary tumor, nephrectomy 4 weeks later. The tumor was a clear cell renal cell carcinoma.

This sample comprised blood, obtained from a patient whose treatment included radiotherapy and nephrectomy. The rearrangement uses TRBV7-9 and TRBJ1-5, with D uncertain. The TCR was taken from a woman in her 70s with renal cell carcinoma. The CDR3 spells CASSLEGIPNQPQHF. CDR3 nucleotide sequence: TGTGCCAGCAGCTTAGAAGGCATCCCGAATCAGCCCCAGCATTTT.